The text below deals with one TCR beta chain. This specimen belongs to a study of blood T cell repertoires in COVID-19. Study at large: Researchers got acute and convalescent COVID-19 samples from the United States, Italy and Spain.

Method: immunoSEQ multiplex PCR; TCRdb's copy keeps in-frame clones and lacks some. The sample lists fewer than 300,000 clones; approximately 89% were seen once. V lost 7 bases and J lost 6, with 16 bases in between. Germline V CDR1 and CDR2: WNHNN, SYGVQD (reference sequence). This CDR3 spans 13 amino acids. The chain recombines TRBV10-1 with TRBJ2-7; D is unresolved. Sequencing was carried out using peripheral blood. This receptor was taken from a man aged 40-50 years who had recovered from COVID-19. The CDR3 protein is CASNNDNLGEQYF. The CDR3 DNA sequence: TGCGCCAGCAATAATGACAACCTCGGCGAGCAGTACTTC.